This T cell receptor beta chain was recorded in a study of T cells after yellow fever vaccination. 5'RACE template switching generated TCR cDNA, adding a universal primer site and UMIs. MiXCR, run by TCRdb on the 5' RACE reads, gives a single entry per CDR3 protein. The repertoire holds approximately 160,000 distinct CDR3 sequences, with about 6% as singletons. This clonotype came up many times. Antigen specificity is unknown. Germline CDR1 is SNHLY and CDR2 is FYNNEI. The V and J ends lost 6 bases and 0 bases respectively, with 14 bases between them. The CDR3 contains 15 residues. General observations from the study: The booster response re-showed most primary clones: approximately 95% CD4, around 87% CD8. Repertoires sorted by FACS could include abundant clonotypes that are contaminants from the bulk population. A weaker but faster secondary response was observed, peaking on day 5 versus 15.

Sequenced material: CD4+ T cells sorted from PBMCs, taken on the day of the first yellow fever vaccination. The chain employs TRBV2 and TRBJ1-2; D might be TRBD1 (5 bases). This sequence was found in a man aged 18 to 30 who received the YFV17D yellow fever vaccine. The DNA of the CDR3 is TGTGCCAGCAGGATCAGGGCAGCAACTAACTATGGCTACACCTTC. Residues: CASRIRAATNYGYTF.